This T cell receptor beta chain derives from a study of graft-versus-host responses after intestinal transplantation. Measured with immunoSEQ multiplex PCR; TCRdb has only the in-frame clones, and not every one. The table has around 88,000 clones, about 91% seen once. The CDR3 covers 14 residues. J lost 3 bases, V lost 8 bases, and 7 bases had no gene match. Germline loops: CDR1 SGHVS, CDR2 FQNEAQ. A word on this clone: Its cognate antigen is unknown.

Overall study results and limits: Declining HvG levels early post-transplant were linked to peak circulating GvH clone levels.

This clonotype originated in a human donor who was the organ donor for an intestinal transplant. The gene calls are TRBV7-8 and TRBJ2-5; 9 bases match TRBD1. The sequences come from unstimulated CD8+ T cells sorted from spleen or lymph node cells, collected before transplant. CDR3 sequence (DNA): TGTGCCAGCCTCGCCGGGACAGGGAAAGAGACCCAGTACTTC. It is translated as CASLAGTGKETQYF.